This TCR beta chain originates from a study of shared clonotypes between healthy human individuals. Looked up from germline, CDR1 is SGHVS and CDR2 is FQNEAQ. This CDR3 has 13 residues. V was cut by 2 bases and J by 7 bases, with 11 bases left in between. TCRdb keeps only in-frame clones here, not all; method: immunoSEQ multiplex PCR. Counted here are about 2.4 million clones, over 85% occurring once; the ten biggest clones make up approximately 0.35%. There were only Caucasian adults among the donors, and all lived in Nashville, Tennessee. The sequenced material came from naive CD4+ T cells from PBMCs. Subset described: CD45RA+ positively selected. The sequence was obtained from a young man in good health. Some clones in this sample may be carry-over from other donors' samples. J is TRBJ1-1 and V is TRBV7-8; D remains ambiguous. The CDR3 DNA reads TGTGCCAGCAGCTTAATCTGGTGGGGTGAAGCTTTCTTT. Amino acids: CASSLIWWGEAFF.